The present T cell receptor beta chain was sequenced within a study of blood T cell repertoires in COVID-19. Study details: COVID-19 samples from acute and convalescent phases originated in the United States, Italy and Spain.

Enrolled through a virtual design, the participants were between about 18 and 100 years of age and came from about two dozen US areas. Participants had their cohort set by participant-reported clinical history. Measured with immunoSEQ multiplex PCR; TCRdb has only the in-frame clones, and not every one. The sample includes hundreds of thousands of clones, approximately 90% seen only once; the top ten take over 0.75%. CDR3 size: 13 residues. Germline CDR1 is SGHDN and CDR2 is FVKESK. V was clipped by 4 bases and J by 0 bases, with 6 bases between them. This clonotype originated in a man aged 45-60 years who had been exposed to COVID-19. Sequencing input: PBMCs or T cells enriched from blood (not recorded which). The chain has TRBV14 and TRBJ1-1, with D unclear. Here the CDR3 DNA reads TGTGCCAGCAGCCGTCTTTTGAACACTGAAGCTTTCTTT. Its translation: CASSRLLNTEAFF.